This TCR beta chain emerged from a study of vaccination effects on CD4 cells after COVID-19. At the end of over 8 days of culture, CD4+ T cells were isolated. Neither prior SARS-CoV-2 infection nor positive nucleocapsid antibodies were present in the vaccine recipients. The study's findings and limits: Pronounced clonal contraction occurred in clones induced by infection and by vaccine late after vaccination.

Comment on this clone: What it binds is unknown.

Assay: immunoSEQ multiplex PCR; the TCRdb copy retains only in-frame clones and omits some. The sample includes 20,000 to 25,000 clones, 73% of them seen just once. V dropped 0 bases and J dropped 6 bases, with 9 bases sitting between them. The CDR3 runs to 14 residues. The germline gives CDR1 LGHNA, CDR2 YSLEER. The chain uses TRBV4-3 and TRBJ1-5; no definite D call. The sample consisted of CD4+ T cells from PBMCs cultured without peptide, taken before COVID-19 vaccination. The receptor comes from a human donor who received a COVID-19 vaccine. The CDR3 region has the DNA TGCGCCAGCAGCCAAGATAGCAGACGTCAGCCCCAGCATTTT. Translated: CASSQDSRRQPQHF.